This entry lists 20 T cell receptor beta chains sequenced from one sample in a study of blood T cell repertoires in COVID-19. The method was immunoSEQ multiplex PCR; TCRdb's version includes in-frame clones alone and lacks a portion of them. The top ten clones hold around 2% of a sample with around 240,000 clones, roughly four fifths of them seen once. The sample taken for sequencing was peripheral blood. The source is a woman aged 80 or older with acute or convalescent COVID-19.

The V call is TRBV19, the J call TRBJ2-5; no clear D gene. The V end lost 0 bases, the J end lost 1 base, and 9 bases lay between the germline ends. The CDR3 has 15 residues. The germline CDR1 and CDR2 sequences are LNHDA and SQIVND (reference sequence). CDR3 nucleotides: TGTGCCAGTAGTATAGATTCCGTCGGCCAAGAGACCCAGTACTTC. Protein sequence: CASSIDSVGQETQYF.

With respect to this clone: The same CDR3 also results from other DNA sequences found in this sample. The chain combines TRBV5-5 with TRBJ1-3; D ambiguous. V dropped 4 bases and J dropped 1 base, with 9 bases sitting between them. The CDR3 has 14 residues. The germline CDR1 and CDR2 sequences are SGHKS and YYEKEE (reference sequence). In DNA form, the CDR3 reads TGTGCCAGCAGCCCAGGTAGTTCTGGAAACACCATATATTTT. Amino acid sequence: CASSPGSSGNTIYF.

The chain joins TRBV6-6 to TRBJ2-7, with D perhaps matching TRBD2 (7 bases). Trimming took off 9 bases at V and 4 bases at J, with 19 bases between the two ends. This CDR3 contains 14 residues. CDR1 is MNHNY, CDR2 SVGAGI, per germline (reference sequence). This chain's CDR3 is CASSRGAITYEQYF. The CDR3 DNA sequence: TGTGCCAGTTCACGGGGGGCCATCACGTACGAGCAGTACTTC.

This sequence joins TRBV3-1 (or the pseudogene TRBV3-2) and TRBJ1-1, with a possible D match to TRBD1 (5 bases). CDR3 length: 15 residues. The V end lost 3 bases, the J end lost 1 base, and 12 bases lay between the germline ends. Germline V gives CDR1 LGHDT, CDR2 YNNKEL (reference sequence). DNA of the CDR3: TGTGCCAGCAGCCAGGGGGAGGTGAAGAACACTGAAGCTTTCTTT. Its translation: CASSQGEVKNTEAFF.

V and J are TRBV7-2 and TRBJ2-7; 15 bases agree with TRBD2. Trimming at V came to 5 bases and at J to 2 bases, leaving 10 bases not matched to a gene. Germline CDR1 reads SGHTA; CDR2 reads FQGNSA. This CDR3 is built from 18 residues. The CDR3 reads CASSPRTSGGATTYEQYF. For the CDR3, the DNA is TGTGCCAGCAGCCCCCGGACTAGCGGGGGGGCTACTACCTACGAGCAGTACTTC.

This CDR3 is CASSLGSGPLVETQYF. In nucleotides, the CDR3 is TGTGCCAGCAGCTTAGGATCCGGGCCACTAGTAGAGACCCAGTACTTC. V is TRBV7-2 and J is TRBJ2-5; weak D call: TRBD2 (5 bases). The V and J ends lost 1 base and 4 bases respectively, with 16 bases between them. Germline CDR1 SGHTA, CDR2 FQGNSA. This CDR3 region has 16 residues.

This clone was detected a few times. The V gene is TRBV27, the J gene TRBJ2-2, with a possible D match to TRBD1 (6 bases). Trimming removed 3 bases at V and 2 bases at J, with 10 bases between. Germline V gives CDR1 MNHEY, CDR2 SMNVEV (reference sequence). The CDR3 extends over 15 amino acids. CDR3: CASSFGRGNTGELFF. As DNA, the CDR3 is TGTGCCAGCAGTTTCGGCAGGGGAAACACCGGGGAGCTGTTTTTT.

The V and J genes are TRBV21-1 and TRBJ1-2; the table's D call, TRBD1, was not checked against the DNA. TRBV21-1 is listed as a pseudogene. The CDR3 is 19 amino acids. CDR3 residues: CASSKEAGTGGKFDYGYTF. Here the CDR3 DNA reads TGTGCCAGCAGCAAAGAGGCCGGGACAGGGGGGAAATTCGACTATGGCTACACCTTC.

The V call is TRBV15, the J call TRBJ1-1; D is ambiguous. The V end lost 0 bases, the J end lost 6 bases, and 11 bases lay between the germline ends. The CDR3 sequence is 14 residues long. The germline CDR1 and CDR2 sequences are LNHNV and YYDKDF (reference sequence). This chain's CDR3 is CATSRDVTRAEAFF. CDR3 DNA sequence: TGTGCCACCAGCAGAGATGTCACTAGGGCTGAAGCTTTCTTT.

The rearrangement uses TRBV5-1 and TRBJ2-1; D may be TRBD1 (5 bases). The CDR3 loop spans 13 amino acids. Germline V gene lookup returns CDR1 SGHRS and CDR2 YFSETQ. Trimming pared 3 bases from V and 7 bases from J, leaving 11 bases between. The CDR3 reads CASSSDISNEQFF. CDR3 nucleotide sequence: TGCGCCAGCAGCTCGGACATTTCAAATGAGCAGTTCTTC. The whole variable domain, filled in from reference TRBV5-1 and TRBJ2-1, reads KAGVTQTPRYLIKTRGQQVTLSCSPISGHRSVSWYQQTPGQGLQFLFEYFSETQRNKGNFPGRFSGRQFSNSRSEMNVSTLELGDSALYLCASSSDISNEQFFGPGTRLTVL.

The chain links TRBV7-9 to TRBJ1-2; 10 bases agree with TRBD1. Germline CDR1 is SEHNR and CDR2 is FQNEAQ (reference sequence). The CDR3 covers 15 residues. The junction had 4 bases not matched to a gene; V was cut back by 1 base and J by 5 bases. CDR3 sequence: CASSLGGQGPYGYTF. CDR3 bases: TGTGCCAGCAGCTTAGGGGGACAGGGGCCGTATGGCTACACCTTC. Together with reference TRBV7-9 and TRBJ1-2, the CDR3 gives the full variable domain: DTGVSQNPRHKITKRGQNVTFRCDPISEHNRLYWYRQTLGQGPEFLTYFQNEAQLEKSRLLSDRFSAERPKGSFSTLEIQRTEQGDSAMYLCASSLGGQGPYGYTFGSGTRLTVV.

This clone was picked up one time. The V gene is TRBV3-1 (or the pseudogene TRBV3-2), the J gene TRBJ1-4; 8 positions agree with TRBD1. V trimming: 7 bases; J trimming: 3 bases; junction bases outside the gene matches: 4. Germline loops: CDR1 LGHDT, CDR2 YNNKEL (reference sequence). The CDR3 sequence is 14 residues long. In DNA form, the CDR3 reads TGTGCCAGCAACAGACAGGGGTCTAATGAAAAACTGTTTTTT. Translation gives CASNRQGSNEKLFF.

The chain couples TRBV19 to TRBJ2-1; 12 bases map to TRBD2. Germline V gene data show CDR1 as LNHDA and CDR2 as SQIVND (reference sequence). This CDR3 has 14 amino acids. V shed 5 bases, J shed 6 bases, and the junction held 2 bases outside the gene matches. The CDR3 is CASSGLAGSNEQFF. The DNA for the CDR3 is TGTGCCAGTAGTGGACTAGCGGGAAGCAATGAGCAGTTCTTC.

The count of this clone is one. The rearrangement uses TRBV7-3 and TRBJ1-1; TRBD1 is a possible D gene (5 bases). This CDR3 is 14 amino acids long. The germline gives CDR1 SGHTA, CDR2 FQGTGA. V shed 5 bases and J shed 4 bases, with 14 bases lying between them. CDR3 loop: CASSGVGGGTEAFF. The CDR3, as DNA: TGTGCCAGCAGCGGAGTGGGGGGAGGCACTGAAGCTTTCTTT.

This chain joins TRBV2 and TRBJ1-1, with D perhaps TRBD1 (6 bases). Trimming took off 6 bases at V and 7 bases at J, with 21 bases between the two ends. The CDR3 contains 15 residues. CDR1 is SNHLY, CDR2 FYNNEI, per germline. CDR3 bases: TGTGCCAGCAGCGGGATCTCAGGGGAAGTAAATGAAGCTTTCTTT. It encodes CASSGISGEVNEAFF.

This clone was seen once. The chain employs TRBV19 and TRBJ1-5; D perhaps matches TRBD1 (6 bases). The ends were cut back, 3 bases at V and 2 bases at J, with 11 bases in the middle. The CDR3 sequence is 15 residues long. Germline CDR1 reads LNHDA; CDR2 reads SQIVND (reference sequence). The CDR3 loop reads CASSMQGYGNQPQHF. In DNA form, the CDR3 reads TGTGCCAGTAGTATGCAGGGGTATGGCAATCAGCCCCAGCATTTT.

The chain uses TRBV7-8 and TRBJ2-5, with 11 bases aligning to TRBD1. The CDR3 loop spans 14 amino acids. Losses at the gene ends were 4 bases for V and 5 bases for J; bases not matched to a gene: 3. Germline CDR1 reads SGHVS; CDR2 reads FQNEAQ. CDR3 sequence (DNA): TGTGCCAGCAGCTCCCGGGACAGGGGGGAGACCCAGTACTTC. The encoded protein is CASSSRDRGETQYF.

The V and J genes are TRBV6-1 and TRBJ1-6, with TRBD1 as a possible D gene (5 bases). The CDR3 has 17 amino acids. Trimming cost V 3 bases and J 0 bases, with 12 bases left between them. Germline CDR1 is MNHNS and CDR2 is SASEGT. The DNA for the CDR3 is TGTGCCAGCAGTGAGGCGGGGCGGGGCTCCTATAATTCACCCCTCCACTTT. Its protein product is CASSEAGRGSYNSPLHF.

The genes are TRBV3-1 (or the pseudogene TRBV3-2) and TRBJ1-2, with 7 bases lining up with TRBD1. Germline V gene sequence: CDR1 LGHDT, CDR2 YNNKEL (reference sequence). V shed 2 bases, J shed 2 bases, and the junction held 5 bases outside the gene matches. The length of the CDR3 is 15 residues. CDR3 sequence: CASSQFATGNYGYTF. CDR3 coding DNA: TGTGCCAGCAGCCAATTTGCGACAGGGAACTATGGCTACACCTTC.

The gene calls are TRBV7-2 and TRBJ2-3, with 9 bases aligning to TRBD2. V trimming: 1 base; J trimming: 2 bases; junction bases outside the gene matches: 4. The germline gives CDR1 SGHTA, CDR2 FQGNSA. The CDR3 has 16 residues. This CDR3 reads CASSLVAGAFTDTQYF. The CDR3 DNA follows: TGTGCCAGCAGCTTAGTAGCGGGGGCCTTCACAGATACGCAGTATTTT.